Below are 28 T cell receptor beta chains sequenced from a single sample in a study of blood T cell repertoires in COVID-19. Clones were sequenced by immunoSEQ multiplex PCR, and TCRdb holds only the in-frame ones, with some missing. This sample has approximately 24,000 clones, with 88% found just once. The sequenced material came from peripheral blood. The origin of the receptors is a man between 65 and 80 years old with acute or convalescent COVID-19.

The chain combines TRBV19 with TRBJ2-1; 12 bases are shared with TRBD2. The CDR3 is 16 amino acids. Germline CDR1 and CDR2: LNHDA and SQIVND (reference sequence). Unmatched junction bases numbered 9, after V lost 5 bases and J lost 7 bases. The CDR3 DNA is TGTGCCAGTAGTTCTCCGACTAGCGGGAGTGTGAATGAGCAGTTCTTC. It yields the protein CASSSPTSGSVNEQFF.

The V call is TRBV5-1, the J call TRBJ2-7; D may be TRBD1 (6 bases). The length of the CDR3 is 15 residues. Looked up from germline, CDR1 is SGHRS and CDR2 is YFSETQ. Deletions cut 4 bases from V and 3 bases from J, with 17 bases between. As DNA, the CDR3 is TGCGCCAGCAGCCAGGACAGCACTGAATACTACGAGCAGTACTTC. Its translation is CASSQDSTEYYEQYF.

This chain joins TRBV7-3 and TRBJ1-6, with TRBD1 identical over 7 bases. The CDR3 sequence is 19 residues long. The germline CDR1 and CDR2 sequences are SGHTA and FQGTGA. The ends lost 2 bases at V and 6 bases at J; junction bases unmatched: 16. CDR3 sequence reads: CASSLPVWTGQILNSPLHF. Here the CDR3 DNA reads TGTGCCAGCAGCTTACCTGTATGGACGGGACAGATACTTAATTCACCCCTCCACTTT.

The DNA for the CDR3 is TGTGCCAGCAGCGCAGGGGGCGTTAACTATGGCTACACCTTC. Protein product: CASSAGGVNYGYTF. The chain joins TRBV13 to TRBJ1-2; 8 bases are a match to TRBD1. Germline V CDR1 and CDR2: PRHDT, FYEKMQ (reference sequence). The CDR3 totals 14 residues. Unmatched junction bases numbered 3, after V lost 5 bases and J lost 1 base.

This clone was seen a handful of times. The chain joins TRBV6-5 to TRBJ1-2, with TRBD1 matching 9 bases. The CDR3 spans 14 residues. Trimming at V came to 6 bases and at J to 8 bases, leaving 10 bases not matched to a gene. In germline, CDR1 is MNHEY, CDR2 SVGAGI. The CDR3 region is CASSRSGQGGGYTF. CDR3 coding DNA: TGTGCCAGCAGCCGCTCGGGACAGGGCGGGGGCTACACCTTC.

A single count supports this clone. This chain connects TRBV12-3 or TRBV12-4 to TRBJ1-2; 7 bases are shared with TRBD1. The CDR3 runs 13 residues. The ends lost 7 bases at V and 2 bases at J; junction bases unmatched: 4. The CDR3 is CASMDRRNYGYTF. Written as DNA, the CDR3 is TGTGCCAGCATGGACAGGCGGAACTATGGCTACACCTTC.

The chain carries TRBV9 and TRBJ1-1, with 9 positions matching TRBD1. CDR1 and CDR2 (germline): SGDLS, YYNGEE. V shed 4 bases and J 2 bases; nucleotides not matched to a gene: 6. The CDR3 sequence is 15 residues long. The CDR3 spells CASSTGTGINTEAFF. The CDR3 region has the DNA TGTGCCAGCAGCACCGGGACAGGGATTAACACTGAAGCTTTCTTT.

The rearrangement links TRBV4-1 to TRBJ2-7, with TRBD1 identical over 7 bases. Germline loops: CDR1 MGHRA, CDR2 YSYEKL. Trimming took 4 bases from V and 4 from J; bases not matched to a gene: 7. The CDR3 length is 14 residues. The CDR3 DNA sequence: TGCGCCAGCAGCCCACCGGGACAGCCATACGAGCAGTACTTC. Its protein product is CASSPPGQPYEQYF.

The gene calls are TRBV20-1 and TRBJ1-6, with no clear D. CDR3 length: 13 residues. V gave up 3 bases and J gave up 8 bases, with 11 bases separating them. Germline V CDR1 and CDR2: DFQATT, SNEGSKA (reference sequence). The CDR3 loop is CSASTTADSPLHF. CDR3 nucleotide sequence: TGCAGTGCTAGTACCACAGCGGATTCACCCCTCCACTTT.

V is TRBV14 and J is TRBJ1-4; tentatively, D is TRBD1 (5 bases). V dropped 2 bases and J dropped 0 bases, with 13 bases sitting between them. CDR3 length: 17 amino acids. Germline V gene data show CDR1 as SGHDN and CDR2 as FVKESK. For the CDR3, the DNA is TGTGCCAGCAGCCAATTATGGGAGGGACCAACTAATGAAAAACTGTTTTTT. Its translation is CASSQLWEGPTNEKLFF.

V and J are TRBV21-1 and TRBJ1-6; TRBD1, as called in the table, went unchecked against the DNA. TRBV21-1 is assigned pseudogene status. The CDR3 extends over 12 amino acids. The CDR3 coding sequence is TGTGCCAGCAGCAAAGTGAGACAGGGTAGCCACTTT. Residues: CASSKVRQGSHF.

The chain is built from TRBV24-1 and TRBJ2-3; D is undetermined. This CDR3 has 12 amino acids. Trimming shortened V by 2 bases and J by 4 bases, and 3 bases separated the two germline ends. Germline values: CDR1 KGHDR, CDR2 SFDVKD. The CDR3 DNA is TGTGCCACCAGTGATTCGGCAGATACGCAGTATTTT. Protein: CATSDSADTQYF.

The chain employs TRBV5-6 and TRBJ2-3; 9 nucleotides agree with TRBD1. This CDR3 contains 14 residues. The ends lost 5 bases at V and 6 bases at J; junction bases unmatched: 7. Germline CDR1 SGHDT, CDR2 YYEEEE. The CDR3 DNA sequence: TGTGCCAGCAGGAAGACAGGGGGTCGGGATACGCAGTATTTT. It is translated as CASRKTGGRDTQYF. Full variable domain (outside the CDR3, taken from reference TRBV5-6 and TRBJ2-3): DAGVTQSPTHLIKTRGQQVTLRCSPKSGHDTVSWYQQALGQGPQFIFQYYEEEERQRGNFPDRFSGHQFPNYSSELNVNALLLGDSALYLCASRKTGGRDTQYFGPGTRLTVL.

This chain connects TRBV2 to TRBJ2-1; 7 bases agree with TRBD2. The CDR3 spans 14 residues. Germline loops: CDR1 SNHLY, CDR2 FYNNEI. The V gene end was trimmed by 1 base and the J gene end by 8 bases; junction bases not matched to a gene: 5. The CDR3 DNA sequence: TGTGCCAGCAGTGAAGGGGGGGGTGGCGATGAGCAGTTCTTC. Translation: CASSEGGGGDEQFF.

The V and J genes are TRBV5-1 and TRBJ1-1, with D perhaps TRBD1 (6 bases). From germline, CDR1 is SGHRS and CDR2 YFSETQ. Trimming removed 1 base at V and 7 bases at J, with 11 bases between. The CDR3 runs to 13 residues. Here the CDR3 DNA reads TGCGCCAGCAGCTTGCGGGACACCATTGAAGCTTTCTTT. As protein: CASSLRDTIEAFF.

The chain couples TRBV19 to TRBJ2-1; possible D gene TRBD2, 6 bases. Trimming stripped 4 bases from V and 7 bases from J, with 8 bases between. Germline lookup yields CDR1 LNHDA and CDR2 SQIVND (reference sequence). There are 12 residues in the CDR3. CDR3 residues: CASSKEGNEQFF. The CDR3 DNA sequence: TGTGCCAGTAGTAAGGAGGGTAATGAGCAGTTCTTC.

This clone appeared a single time. The gene calls are TRBV5-1 and TRBJ2-1; D is unresolved. Per germline, CDR1 SGHRS and CDR2 YFSETQ. The CDR3 extends over 13 amino acids. Deletions cut 6 bases from V and 4 bases from J, with 11 bases between. This CDR3 is CASTLLGYNEQFF. CDR3 bases: TGCGCCAGCACGCTCCTAGGTTACAATGAGCAGTTCTTC.

This clone showed up just once. The genes are TRBV5-4 and TRBJ2-3; TRBD2 matches 8 bases. The CDR3 has 13 residues. Germline assignment: CDR1 SGHNT and CDR2 YYREEE (reference sequence). V was clipped by 9 bases and J by 0 bases; unmatched bases: 3. The CDR3 bases are TGTGCCACGTCTAGCGGGAGCACAGATACGCAGTATTTT. This sequence encodes CATSSGSTDTQYF. Full variable domain (outside the CDR3, taken from reference TRBV5-4 and TRBJ2-3): ETGVTQSPTHLIKTRGQQVTLRCSSQSGHNTVSWYQQALGQGPQFIFQYYREEENGRGNFPPRFSGLQFPNYSSELNVNALELDDSALYLCATSSGSTDTQYFGPGTRLTVL.

The rearrangement links TRBV7-2 to TRBJ1-2; 8 bases are shared with TRBD1. The CDR3 sequence is 16 residues long. Germline assignment: CDR1 SGHTA and CDR2 FQGNSA. Trimming removed 1 base from V and 5 bases from J; junction bases left unmatched: 9. The CDR3 nucleotides are TGTGCCAGCAGCTTAGTTGGACAGGGAATAGGGTATGGCTACACCTTC. This gives the protein CASSLVGQGIGYGYTF.

The V and J genes are TRBV27 and TRBJ1-2; 8 bases map to TRBD1. Trimming took 4 bases from V and 2 from J; bases not matched to a gene: 9. CDR3 length: 16 residues. Germline values: CDR1 MNHEY, CDR2 SMNVEV (reference sequence). For the CDR3, the DNA is TGTGCCAGCAGTTCCCGACAGGGGACAGCGAACTATGGCTACACCTTC. This sequence encodes CASSSRQGTANYGYTF.

This chain links TRBV19 with TRBJ2-2, with D possibly matching TRBD1 (5 bases). Trimming took 7 bases from V and 0 from J, leaving 15 bases between them. Per germline, CDR1 LNHDA and CDR2 SQIVND (reference sequence). The CDR3 covers 16 residues. CDR3 loop: CASTVPGLTNTGELFF. CDR3 coding DNA: TGTGCCAGTACGGTCCCAGGGCTTACGAACACCGGGGAGCTGTTTTTT.

The chain uses TRBV7-3 and TRBJ1-5; the match to TRBD1 covers 9 bases. The CDR3 loop spans 15 amino acids. Trimming at V came to 5 bases and at J to 4 bases, leaving 6 bases not matched to a gene. Germline V gene lookup returns CDR1 SGHTA and CDR2 FQGTGA. The CDR3 bases are TGTGCCAGCAGCCGTCGGGACAGGGTAAATCAGCCCCAGCATTTT. Translated, it gives CASSRRDRVNQPQHF.

This clone was found once. The J gene is TRBJ1-5, the V gene TRBV21-1. TRBV21-1 is a pseudogene. This CDR3 is built from 19 residues. The CDR3 nucleotides are TGTGCCAGCAGCCCTAAGAGGTATGGGTTTCAGAAGGGCAATCAGCCCCAGCATTTT. Translation: CASSPKRYGFQKGNQPQHF.

The chain links TRBV5-6 to TRBJ2-3; 12 nucleotides match TRBD2. This CDR3 is built from 16 residues. Germline V gives CDR1 SGHDT, CDR2 YYEEEE. The V segment lost 0 bases and the J segment 5 bases; nucleotides outside the gene matches: 4. CDR3 in DNA: TGTGCCAGCAGCTTGGGACTAGCGGGAGAGGTAGATACGCAGTATTTT. It is translated as CASSLGLAGEVDTQYF. The entire variable domain, with the rest obtained from reference TRBV5-6 and TRBJ2-3, is as follows: DAGVTQSPTHLIKTRGQQVTLRCSPKSGHDTVSWYQQALGQGPQFIFQYYEEEERQRGNFPDRFSGHQFPNYSSELNVNALLLGDSALYLCASSLGLAGEVDTQYFGPGTRLTVL.

This clone turned up a few times. This chain connects TRBV10-3 to TRBJ1-1; D might be TRBD1 (5 bases). V was cut by 4 bases and J by 1 base, with 13 bases left in between. Germline assignment: CDR1 ENHRY and CDR2 SYGVKD. The CDR3 runs 15 residues. The CDR3 here is CAISVAGGKNTEAFF. The CDR3, as DNA: TGTGCCATCAGTGTGGCCGGGGGAAAGAACACTGAAGCTTTCTTT.

This clone was picked up one time. The CDR3 spells CASSQGREGFYEQYF. DNA for the CDR3: TGTGCCAGCAGCCAAGGGAGGGAGGGCTTCTACGAGCAGTACTTC. V is TRBV3-1 (or the pseudogene TRBV3-2) and J is TRBJ2-7, with 7 bases identical to TRBD2. The CDR3 extends over 15 amino acids. V lost 1 base to trimming and J lost 3 bases; unmatched junction nucleotides: 6. Germline assignment: CDR1 LGHDT and CDR2 YNNKEL (reference sequence).

This chain links TRBV9 with TRBJ2-3; 10 bases fit TRBD2. The CDR3 covers 15 residues. The J segment lost 2 bases and the V segment lost 7 bases, leaving 7 bases of the junction unmatched. Germline CDR1 and CDR2: SGDLS and YYNGEE. The CDR3 spells CASSEGLATTDTQYF. In DNA form, the CDR3 reads TGTGCCAGCTCCGAGGGACTAGCGACCACAGATACGCAGTATTTT.

The gene calls are TRBV18 and TRBJ2-7; tentative D call: TRBD1 (6 bases). Trimming took off 0 bases at V and 2 bases at J, with 11 bases between the two ends. The germline gives CDR1 KGHSH, CDR2 LQKENI. The CDR3 runs to 15 residues. The CDR3 coding sequence is TGTGCCAGCTCACCACCTCAACAGGGTACCTACGAGCAGTACTTC. This sequence encodes CASSPPQQGTYEQYF.